A selection of T cell receptor beta chains follows, all from one sample in a study of immune characterization of retroperitoneal liposarcoma. Each CDR3 protein is one row after TCRdb ran MiXCR on the PCR reads. The sample has fewer than 20,000 distinct CDR3 sequences, 37% seen once; the top ten hold 7.4%. The sequenced material came from blood. All receptors come from a male donor with retroperitoneal liposarcoma. The CDR3 runs from the conserved cysteine through the conserved F or W. A D gene is named only where the DNA matches it firmly. Some rows mark clone size as missing; the rest say once, few, many or name a class of expanded clone.

v_call,clone_size,cdr3_length,j_call,d_call,cdr3_aa,cdr3_nt
TRBV24-1,.,12,TRBJ1-2,.,CATSDLWRGYTF,TGTGCCACCAGTGATTTGTGGCGTGGCTACACCTTC
TRBV6-1,once,16,TRBJ1-2,TRBD1,CASILQGGQGMYGYTF,TGTGCCAGCATTCTTCAGGGGGGACAGGGGATGTATGGCTACACCTTC
TRBV12-5,.,12,TRBJ2-2,.,CASGPPTGELFF,TGTGCTAGTGGCCCCCCCACCGGGGAGCTGTTTTTT
TRBV6-1,.,13,TRBJ2-5,TRBD1,CASRSDRGETQYF,TGTGCCAGCAGATCGGACAGGGGAGAGACCCAGTACTTC
TRBV6-6,.,15,TRBJ1-1,.,CASSYGDSLNTEAFF,TGTGCCAGCAGTTATGGGGACTCCTTGAACACTGAAGCTTTCTTT
TRBV7-9,many,16,TRBJ2-5,.,CASSLAHRPERNEQYF,TGTGCCAGCAGCTTAGCCCATCGACCCGAGAGGAATGAGCAGTACTTC
TRBV12-3/TRBV12-4,many,14,TRBJ2-7,.,CASSLDRSSYEQYF,TGTGCCAGCAGTTTAGACCGGAGCTCCTACGAGCAGTACTTC
TRBV6-1,few,16,TRBJ2-5,TRBD2,CATSRSSGGFQETQYF,TGTGCCACCTCCAGATCTAGCGGGGGTTTCCAAGAGACCCAGTACTTC
TRBV7-6,few,12,TRBJ2-1,.,CASSLRVQEQFF,TGTGCCAGCAGCTTACGTGTGCAAGAGCAGTTCTTC
TRBV11-2,.,16,TRBJ1-2,TRBD1,CASSARDSASTNGYTF,TGTGCCAGCAGCGCCCGGGACAGCGCCTCAACTAATGGCTACACCTTC
TRBV7-8,.,12,TRBJ2-5,.,CATQTGFETQYF,TGTGCCACACAGACAGGTTTTGAGACCCAGTACTTC
TRBV11-2,.,14,TRBJ2-7,TRBD1,CASNRGAVADEQYF,TGTGCCAGCAACAGGGGGGCCGTCGCTGACGAGCAGTACTTC
TRBV12-3/TRBV12-4,.,16,TRBJ1-2,.,CASSLGLGGGISGYTF,TGTGCCAGCAGTTTAGGCCTAGGGGGGGGAATTAGTGGCTACACCTTC
TRBV27,few,13,TRBJ2-1,.,CASSFPGRNEQFF,TGTGCCAGCAGTTTTCCGGGGAGGAATGAGCAGTTCTTC
TRBV6-1,.,15,TRBJ2-1,.,CASSPRRTENNEQFF,TGTGCCAGCAGCCCTCGAAGGACGGAAAACAATGAGCAGTTCTTC
TRBV6-1,medium-sized,15,TRBJ2-7,.,CASSEAWREAYEQYF,TGTGCCAGCAGTGAAGCTTGGCGGGAAGCCTACGAGCAGTACTTC
TRBV28,many,13,TRBJ2-1,.,CASSKRSRIEQFF,TGTGCCAGCTCAAAAAGGAGTAGGATAGAGCAGTTCTTC
TRBV6-1,medium-sized,15,TRBJ2-1,.,CASRVDRSVSNEQFF,TGTGCCAGCAGGGTGGACAGATCTGTTTCAAATGAGCAGTTCTTC
TRBV25-1,.,15,TRBJ1-6,.,CASSEYGVRNSPLHF,TGTGCCAGCAGTGAATACGGGGTTCGGAATTCACCCCTCCACTTT
TRBV6-4,.,15,TRBJ2-1,.,CASSDGRGRYNEQFF,TGTGCCAGCAGTGACGGGCGGGGTAGGTACAATGAGCAGTTCTTC
TRBV6-1,many,12,TRBJ2-2,TRBD2,CASSIAGGELFF,TGTGCCAGCAGTATAGCGGGCGGGGAGCTGTTTTTT
TRBV6-1,medium-sized,15,TRBJ2-3,.,CASSLQGAETDTQYF,TGTGCCAGCAGCCTCCAAGGGGCGGAAACAGATACGCAGTATTTT
TRBV12-3/TRBV12-4,once,13,TRBJ1-1,.,CASSLKGLGEAFF,TGTGCCAGCAGTTTGAAGGGGCTGGGTGAAGCTTTCTTT
TRBV6-1,.,11,TRBJ2-1,TRBD2,CASNRGDEQFF,TGTGCCAGCAACCGGGGGGACGAGCAGTTCTTC
TRBV12-3/TRBV12-4,many,15,TRBJ2-1,TRBD1,CASSLGQGIQETQFF,TGTGCCAGCAGTTTAGGACAGGGGATTCAAGAGACCCAGTTCTTC